This TCR beta chain came from a study of CD8 T cells in ankylosing spondylitis. The CDR3 totals 15 residues. CDR1 ENHRY and CDR2 SYGVKD come from the germline V gene. V was clipped by 6 bases and J by 1 base; unmatched bases: 7. From the 5' RACE reads, TCRdb called clonotypes with MiXCR, one entry per CDR3 protein. The top ten clones hold around 3.2% of a sample with hundreds of thousands of distinct CDR3 sequences, roughly 20% of them seen once. This clonotype came up a few times. The origin of this receptor is a female donor with ankylosing spondylitis or in good health (not recorded which). The sample taken for sequencing was blood, either unsorted or a sorted T cell fraction (not recorded which). The rearrangement links TRBV10-3 to TRBJ2-5, with 8 bases identical to TRBD2. The CDR3 reads CAISQIAGRQETQYF. Here the CDR3 DNA reads TGTGCCATCAGCCAGATAGCGGGACGCCAAGAGACCCAGTACTTC.